These 29 T cell receptor beta chains share one sample of origin, sequenced in a study of radiotherapy plus CTLA-4 blockade in lung cancer listed by TCRdb under 2018. Library preparation employed the immunoSEQ multiplex PCR assay. The immuneACCESS repertoire file appears here via TCRdb, limited to in-frame rearrangements. These files lack a portion of the clones; in checked studies, under half of the deficit traces to unresolved V genes, and the cause of the others is not known. For this sample there are around 110,000 clones; around 85% appear just once. In total, the top ten clones hold about 2.2% of the sample. Specimen: peripheral blood, collected from a patient treated with radiotherapy plus ipilimumab. The source of these receptors is a human donor with non-small cell lung cancer that progressed on radiotherapy plus ipilimumab. Some clones in this sample may be carry-over from other donors' samples.

This clone was seen a single time. CDR3: CASSYIQGNYGYTF. CDR3 nucleotides: TGTGCCAGCAGTTACATCCAAGGCAACTATGGCTACACCTTC. The V call is TRBV6-5, the J call TRBJ1-2; D ambiguous. Trimming left V 2 bases short and J 2 bases short, with 9 bases between. Germline CDR1 MNHEY, CDR2 SVGAGI. This CDR3 comprises 14 residues.

The chain employs TRBV7-2 and TRBJ2-3; D not resolved. The CDR3 has 16 residues. V was cut by 4 bases and J by 2 bases, with 16 bases left in between. Germline V lookup: CDR1 SGHTA, CDR2 FQGNSA. Here the CDR3 reads CASSSPVSAFTDTQYF. For the CDR3, the DNA is TGTGCCAGCAGCTCCCCCGTTTCAGCCTTCACAGATACGCAGTATTTT.

The chain couples TRBV19 to TRBJ1-1; maybe TRBD1 (5 bases). Per the germline V gene, CDR1 is LNHDA and CDR2 is SQIVND (reference sequence). CDR3 length: 13 amino acids. Trimming stripped 3 bases from V and 3 bases from J, with 8 bases between. CDR3 bases: TGTGCCAGTAGTATCAGAGGGGACACTGAAGCTTTCTTT. As protein: CASSIRGDTEAFF.

The V and J genes are TRBV5-1 and TRBJ1-1, with a tentative D call TRBD1 (6 bases). V was trimmed by 2 bases and J by 1 base, leaving 12 bases between them. Germline V gives CDR1 SGHRS, CDR2 YFSETQ. The CDR3 extends over 15 amino acids. CDR3 bases: TGCGCCAGCAGCTTCTCCGGGACATCGAACACTGAAGCTTTCTTT. This codes for CASSFSGTSNTEAFF.

V gene TRBV2 combines with J gene TRBJ1-1; weak D call: TRBD1 (5 bases). Germline V lookup: CDR1 SNHLY, CDR2 FYNNEI. The CDR3 has 12 residues. V was pared by 6 bases and J by 3 bases, with 8 bases between. The DNA of the CDR3 is TGTGCCAGCAGAGACAGTCACACTGAAGCTTTCTTT. Encoded protein: CASRDSHTEAFF.

This clone occurred once. The rearrangement joins TRBV28 to TRBJ2-7; D is possibly TRBD1 (6 bases). The germline V gene has CDR1 MDHEN and CDR2 SYDVKM. The V end was cut by 6 bases, the J end by 2 bases, with 20 bases between. CDR3 size: 16 residues. Here the CDR3 DNA reads TGTGCCAGCAGCGCCCACCCTGACAGGAAGACCTACGAGCAGTACTTC. Protein: CASSAHPDRKTYEQYF.

The chain uses TRBV19 and TRBJ2-7; no clear D. The CDR3 is 13 residues long. Germline V gene lookup returns CDR1 LNHDA and CDR2 SQIVND (reference sequence). Deletions cut 5 bases from V and 0 bases from J, with 8 bases between. The CDR3 DNA reads TGTGCCAGTAGTTCGAGAAACTCCTACGAGCAGTACTTC. This sequence encodes CASSSRNSYEQYF. Together with reference TRBV19 and TRBJ2-7, the CDR3 gives the full variable domain: DGGITQSPKYLFRKEGQNVTLSCEQNLNHDAMYWYRQDPGQGLRLIYYSQIVNDFQKGDIAEGYSVSREKKESFPLTVTSAQKNPTAFYLCASSSRNSYEQYFGPGTRLTVT.

This clone has only one observation. The J gene is TRBJ2-3, the V gene TRBV20-1; unclear D gene. Trimming cost V 6 bases and J 3 bases, with 7 bases left between them. The germline V gene has CDR1 DFQATT and CDR2 SNEGSKA (reference sequence). The CDR3 has 11 residues. This CDR3 reads CSASKTDTQYF. CDR3 bases: TGCAGTGCGTCGAAAACAGATACGCAGTATTTT.

The chain combines TRBV4-3 with TRBJ2-3; D is unclear. CDR3 length: 14 amino acids. Germline loops: CDR1 LGHNA, CDR2 YSLEER. With 6 bases removed from V and 3 bases from J, the gap between germline ends came to 13 bases. The CDR3 DNA follows: TGCGCCAGCAGTATATCATCCGCGACAGATACGCAGTATTTT. It codes for CASSISSATDTQYF.

The V call is TRBV2, the J call TRBJ1-1, with 8 bases aligning to TRBD1. After removal of 2 bases from V and 0 bases from J, the junction contained 2 bases not matched to a gene. The CDR3 totals 15 residues. Germline V CDR1 and CDR2: SNHLY, FYNNEI. DNA for the CDR3: TGTGCCAGCAGTGAACAGGGGGCTCTGAACACTGAAGCTTTCTTT. Its translation is CASSEQGALNTEAFF.

J is TRBJ2-3 and V is TRBV6-4; TRBD2 matches 7 bases. V lost 6 bases and J lost 2; bases outside the gene matches: 14. The CDR3 has 17 residues. The germline V gene has CDR1 MRHNA and CDR2 SNTAGT. The chain's CDR3 is CASSAVVAGDDTDTQYF. CDR3 bases: TGTGCCAGCAGCGCCGTGGTGGCGGGGGACGACACAGATACGCAGTATTTT.

The rearrangement links TRBV11-1 to TRBJ1-1, with TRBD1 matching 8 bases. The CDR3 length is 13 residues. Trimming removed 5 bases from V and 6 bases from J; junction bases left unmatched: 5. Germline V CDR1 and CDR2: SGHAT, FQDESV (reference sequence). The CDR3 DNA reads TGTGCCAGCAGCCGCGAACAGGGGGCTGAAGCTTTCTTT. As protein: CASSREQGAEAFF.

V usage is TRBV5-1 and J usage is TRBJ2-2, with D tentatively TRBD2 (6 bases). Trimming cost V 4 bases and J 3 bases, with 13 bases left between them. The CDR3 covers 15 residues. Germline V CDR1 and CDR2: SGHRS, YFSETQ. CDR3 protein: CASSVLGLDTGELFF. CDR3 sequence (DNA): TGCGCCAGCAGCGTCCTGGGACTTGACACCGGGGAGCTGTTTTTT.

This sequence joins TRBV7-9 and TRBJ1-5, with no clear D. Germline V gene data show CDR1 as SEHNR and CDR2 as FQNEAQ (reference sequence). Trimming removed 3 bases from V and 2 bases from J, with 11 bases in between. The CDR3 is made up of 15 amino acids. The DNA for the CDR3 is TGTGCCAGCAGCTTCGGAGCGGAGGGCAATCAGCCCCAGCATTTT. This sequence encodes CASSFGAEGNQPQHF.

This clone has just a few counts. The rearrangement links TRBV20-1 to TRBJ1-2, with a possible D match to TRBD1 (5 bases). This CDR3 contains 11 residues. V lost 3 bases and J lost 8, with 10 bases in between. Germline V lookup: CDR1 DFQATT, CDR2 SNEGSKA (reference sequence). This CDR3 reads CSASRGEGYTF. In nucleotides, the CDR3 is TGCAGTGCTAGTCGGGGGGAGGGCTACACCTTC.

The CDR3 DNA is TGCGCCAGCAGCTGGGCCGGGCCCGGAACGGAGGAGCAGTTCTTC. Amino acid sequence: CASSWAGPGTEEQFF. The chain couples TRBV5-1 to TRBJ2-1, with D hard to call. The CDR3 contains 15 residues. Germline CDR1 reads SGHRS; CDR2 reads YFSETQ. Trimming stripped 3 bases from V and 10 bases from J, with 20 bases between. The whole variable domain, remainder taken from reference TRBV5-1 and TRBJ2-1, is KAGVTQTPRYLIKTRGQQVTLSCSPISGHRSVSWYQQTPGQGLQFLFEYFSETQRNKGNFPGRFSGRQFSNSRSEMNVSTLELGDSALYLCASSWAGPGTEEQFFGPGTRLTVL.

The V call is TRBV6-5, the J call TRBJ1-1; D unresolved. The CDR3 contains 15 residues. The V gene's germline CDR1 is MNHEY and CDR2 SVGAGI. V was clipped by 6 bases and J by 2 bases, with 16 bases between them. The CDR3 reads CASRVSGESNTEAFF. CDR3 bases: TGTGCCAGCAGAGTCTCTGGGGAATCTAACACTGAAGCTTTCTTT.

This clone has only a few counts. This chain joins TRBV7-2 and TRBJ1-3; tentatively, D is TRBD1 (5 bases). Germline CDR1 is SGHTA and CDR2 is FQGNSA. V lost 0 bases and J 2 bases, leaving 11 bases between the germline ends. The CDR3 contains 16 residues. CDR3 amino acids: CASSLAVGETGNTIYF. The CDR3, as DNA: TGTGCCAGCAGCTTAGCGGTGGGGGAAACTGGAAACACCATATATTTT.

V is TRBV6-1 and J is TRBJ1-4; D unclear. In germline, CDR1 is MNHNS, CDR2 SASEGT. This CDR3 region has 15 residues. Trimming took 3 bases from V and 0 from J, leaving 8 bases between them. The CDR3 spells CASSDYAATNEKLFF. The DNA for the CDR3 is TGTGCCAGCAGTGATTACGCAGCAACTAATGAAAAACTGTTTTTT.

This chain uses TRBV7-2 with TRBJ2-5; TRBD1 agrees at 7 bases. This CDR3 contains 14 residues. The V gene end was trimmed by 5 bases and the J gene end by 2 bases; junction bases not matched to a gene: 5. Germline V gives CDR1 SGHTA, CDR2 FQGNSA. As DNA, the CDR3 is TGTGCCAGCAGCATGACAGGGCCACAAGAGACCCAGTACTTC. Translation: CASSMTGPQETQYF. Full variable domain (outside the CDR3, taken from reference TRBV7-2 and TRBJ2-5): GAGVSQSPSNKVTEKGKDVELRCDPISGHTALYWYRQSLGQGLEFLIYFQGNSAPDKSGLPSDRFSAERTGGSVSTLTIQRTQQEDSAVYLCASSMTGPQETQYFGPGTRLLVL.

This chain connects TRBV7-2 to TRBJ2-7, with 7 bases that match TRBD1. The length of the CDR3 is 15 residues. Germline V gives CDR1 SGHTA, CDR2 FQGNSA. V shed 4 bases, J shed 3 bases, and the junction held 9 bases outside the gene matches. CDR3 amino acids: CASSSRGQVGYEQYF. The CDR3 nucleotides read TGTGCCAGCAGCTCGCGCGGACAGGTAGGCTACGAGCAGTACTTC.

V is TRBV18 and J is TRBJ2-3, with D possibly matching TRBD2 (6 bases). The V gene's germline CDR1 is KGHSH and CDR2 LQKENI. V lost 3 bases and J lost 1, with 11 bases in between. The CDR3 loop spans 15 amino acids. In nucleotides, the CDR3 is TGTGCCAGCTCACCCAGCAGGGAGGGCACAGATACGCAGTATTTT. Protein product: CASSPSREGTDTQYF.

This chain links TRBV7-8 with TRBJ2-2, with a possible D match to TRBD2 (5 bases). Germline V lookup: CDR1 SGHVS, CDR2 FQNEAQ. The CDR3 is 14 amino acids. The germline V and J ends were trimmed by 2 bases and 7 bases, with 11 bases remaining between them. CDR3 nucleotides: TGTGCCAGCAGCTTAAACGAGGGTTTCGGGGAGCTGTTTTTT. Translated, it gives CASSLNEGFGELFF. Using reference TRBV7-8 and TRBJ2-2 for the parts outside the CDR3, the full variable domain is GAGVSQSPRYKVAKRGQDVALRCDPISGHVSLFWYQQALGQGPEFLTYFQNEAQLDKSGLPSDRFFAERPEGSVSTLKIQRTQQEDSAVYLCASSLNEGFGELFFGEGSRLTVL.

This chain joins TRBV7-3 and TRBJ1-6, with D tentatively TRBD1 (6 bases). CDR3 length: 15 residues. V lost 5 bases and J 2 bases, leaving 10 bases between the germline ends. The germline gives CDR1 SGHTA, CDR2 FQGTGA. The CDR3 is CASSRGGPYNSPLHF. In DNA form, the CDR3 reads TGTGCCAGCAGCCGCGGGGGCCCCTATAATTCACCCCTCCACTTT.

This rearrangement joins TRBV5-1 to TRBJ1-1, with D perhaps TRBD1 (5 bases). The V gene's germline CDR1 is SGHRS and CDR2 YFSETQ. Trimming removed 0 bases at V and 3 bases at J, with 6 bases between. This CDR3 region has 13 residues. CDR3 DNA sequence: TGCGCCAGCAGCTTGGTGGGGGACACTGAAGCTTTCTTT. This gives the protein CASSLVGDTEAFF. Together with reference TRBV5-1 and TRBJ1-1, the CDR3 gives the full variable domain: KAGVTQTPRYLIKTRGQQVTLSCSPISGHRSVSWYQQTPGQGLQFLFEYFSETQRNKGNFPGRFSGRQFSNSRSEMNVSTLELGDSALYLCASSLVGDTEAFFGQGTRLTVV.

There are a few counts of this clone. The rearrangement links TRBV6-6 to TRBJ2-7, with no clear D. The germline V gene has CDR1 MNHNY and CDR2 SVGAGI (reference sequence). The CDR3 spans 12 residues. V lost 2 bases to trimming and J lost 6 bases, with 8 bases between them. The CDR3 protein is CASSYVGAEQYF. As DNA, the CDR3 is TGTGCCAGCAGTTACGTAGGAGCCGAGCAGTACTTC.

This clone showed up just once. V gene TRBV15 combines with J gene TRBJ1-2, with 7 bases identical to TRBD1. The CDR3 extends over 14 amino acids. Germline V gene sequence: CDR1 LNHNV, CDR2 YYDKDF (reference sequence). Trimming cost V 5 bases and J 6 bases; bases outside gene matches: 9. The CDR3: CATSFLQGSDGYTF. In DNA form, the CDR3 reads TGTGCCACCAGCTTTTTACAGGGGTCAGATGGCTACACCTTC.

The chain recombines TRBV13 with TRBJ2-1; 8 positions agree with TRBD2. Germline V gene data show CDR1 as PRHDT and CDR2 as FYEKMQ (reference sequence). This CDR3 is 16 amino acids long. V was clipped by 0 bases and J by 4 bases; unmatched bases: 5. CDR3 loop: CASSLGLASGYNEQFF. CDR3 in DNA: TGTGCCAGCAGCTTAGGCCTGGCTAGCGGGTACAATGAGCAGTTCTTC.

The chain uses TRBV11-3 and TRBJ2-6; D is unresolved. This CDR3 is 14 amino acids long. Germline loops: CDR1 SGHNT, CDR2 YENEEA. V was clipped by 2 bases and J by 3 bases, with 5 bases between them. CDR3 amino acids: CASSLRGGANVLTF. The CDR3 DNA follows: TGTGCCAGCAGCTTAAGAGGTGGGGCCAACGTCCTGACTTTC. Variable domain in full (rest from reference TRBV11-3 and TRBJ2-6): EAGVVQSPRYKIIEKKQPVAFWCNPISGHNTLYWYLQNLGQGPELLIRYENEEAVDDSQLPKDRFSAERLKGVDSTLKIQPAELGDSAVYLCASSLRGGANVLTFGAGSRLTVL.